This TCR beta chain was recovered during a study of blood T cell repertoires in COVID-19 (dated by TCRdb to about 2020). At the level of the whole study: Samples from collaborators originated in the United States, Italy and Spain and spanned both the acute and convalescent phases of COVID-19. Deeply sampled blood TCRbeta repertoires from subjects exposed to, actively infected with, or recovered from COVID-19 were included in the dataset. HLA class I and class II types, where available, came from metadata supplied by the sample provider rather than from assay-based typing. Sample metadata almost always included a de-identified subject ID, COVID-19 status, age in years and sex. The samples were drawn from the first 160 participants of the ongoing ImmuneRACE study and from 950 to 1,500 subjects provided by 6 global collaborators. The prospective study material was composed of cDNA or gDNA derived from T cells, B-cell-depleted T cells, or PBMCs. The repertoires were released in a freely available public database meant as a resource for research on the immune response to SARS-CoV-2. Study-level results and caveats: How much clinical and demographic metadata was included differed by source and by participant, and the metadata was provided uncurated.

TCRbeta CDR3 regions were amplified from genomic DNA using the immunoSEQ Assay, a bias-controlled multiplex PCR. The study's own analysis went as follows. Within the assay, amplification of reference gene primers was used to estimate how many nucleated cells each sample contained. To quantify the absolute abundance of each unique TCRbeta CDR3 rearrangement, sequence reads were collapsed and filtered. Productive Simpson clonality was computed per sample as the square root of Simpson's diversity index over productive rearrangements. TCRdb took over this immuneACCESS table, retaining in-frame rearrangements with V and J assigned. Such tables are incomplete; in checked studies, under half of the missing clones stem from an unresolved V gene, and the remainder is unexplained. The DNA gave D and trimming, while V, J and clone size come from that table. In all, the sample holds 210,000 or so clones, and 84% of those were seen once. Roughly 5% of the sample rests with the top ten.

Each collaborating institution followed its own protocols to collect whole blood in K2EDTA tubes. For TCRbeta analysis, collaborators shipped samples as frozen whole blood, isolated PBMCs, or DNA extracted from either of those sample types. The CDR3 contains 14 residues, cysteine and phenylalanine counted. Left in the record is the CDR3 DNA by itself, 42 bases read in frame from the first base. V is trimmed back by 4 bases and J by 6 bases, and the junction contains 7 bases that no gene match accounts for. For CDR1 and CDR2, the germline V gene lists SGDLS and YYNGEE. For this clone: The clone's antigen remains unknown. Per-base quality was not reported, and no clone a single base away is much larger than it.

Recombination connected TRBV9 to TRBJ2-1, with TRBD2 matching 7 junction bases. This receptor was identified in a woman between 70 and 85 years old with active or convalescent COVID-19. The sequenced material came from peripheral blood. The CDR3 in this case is CASSRGWGGNEQFF. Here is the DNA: TGTGCCAGCAGCAGGGGTTGGGGGGGCAATGAGCAGTTCTTC.